The 17 T cell receptor beta chains in this list originate from one sample, sequenced in a study of shared clonotypes between healthy human individuals. Using immunoSEQ multiplex PCR, the repertoire was profiled, and TCRdb retains in-frame clones only, with some absent. The sample lists approximately 620,000 clones, about 97% occurring once. The specimen was naive CD4+ T cells sorted from blood. Subset here: CD45RA+ positively selected. These receptors all come from a woman aged 30 to 39 in good health.

The chain recombines TRBV6-5 with TRBJ2-1, with D possibly being TRBD1 (6 bases). The V and J ends lost 5 bases and 3 bases respectively, with 8 bases between them. Germline V gene lookup returns CDR1 MNHEY and CDR2 SVGAGI. The CDR3 contains 13 residues. The CDR3 DNA is TGTGCCAGCAGTAAGACAGGCTACAATGAGCAGTTCTTC. Translated: CASSKTGYNEQFF.

The chain employs TRBV5-1 and TRBJ2-3; D is tentatively TRBD1 or TRBD2 (7 bases each). V was pared by 6 bases and J by 2 bases, with 22 bases between. The V gene's germline CDR1 is SGHRS and CDR2 YFSETQ. CDR3 size: 17 residues. The CDR3 DNA follows: TGCGCCAGCACGCGAGGGACAGCGGGACGCCCCACAGATACGCAGTATTTT. This sequence encodes CASTRGTAGRPTDTQYF.

CDR3 in amino acids: CASSFGTGAQFF. The CDR3, as DNA: TGTGCCAGCAGCTTCGGGACAGGAGCACAGTTCTTC. The chain combines TRBV7-9 with TRBJ2-1, with 8 bases fitting TRBD1. Germline V gene data show CDR1 as SEHNR and CDR2 as FQNEAQ (reference sequence). This CDR3 comprises 12 residues. V lost 3 bases, J lost 13 bases, and 5 bases stayed unmatched. The whole variable domain, remainder taken from reference TRBV7-9 and TRBJ2-1, is DTGVSQNPRHKITKRGQNVTFRCDPISEHNRLYWYRQTLGQGPEFLTYFQNEAQLEKSRLLSDRFSAERPKGSFSTLEIQRTEQGDSAMYLCASSFGTGAQFFGPGTRLTVL.

This chain links TRBV5-1 with TRBJ1-1; D is uncertain. Germline V gene sequence: CDR1 SGHRS, CDR2 YFSETQ. Trimming cost V 5 bases and J 1 base, with 9 bases left between them. There are 13 residues in the CDR3. The CDR3 here is CASRNNRNTEAFF. The CDR3 DNA follows: TGCGCCAGCAGAAACAACCGGAACACTGAAGCTTTCTTT.

The count of this clone is one. The V gene is TRBV2, the J gene TRBJ2-1; D is ambiguous. Germline V CDR1 and CDR2: SNHLY, FYNNEI. The CDR3 extends over 13 amino acids. V dropped 3 bases and J dropped 3 bases, with 6 bases sitting between them. CDR3 DNA sequence: TGTGCCAGCAGTGATTCTAACTACAATGAGCAGTTCTTC. Its translation is CASSDSNYNEQFF.

The chain couples TRBV5-1 to TRBJ1-4; 8 nucleotides agree with TRBD1. This CDR3 comprises 16 residues. V was pared by 4 bases and J by 5 bases, with 10 bases of the junction left unmatched. Germline loops: CDR1 SGHRS, CDR2 YFSETQ. The CDR3 loop reads CASSLNTGTGNEKLFF. CDR3 nucleotide sequence: TGCGCCAGCAGCCTTAATACCGGGACAGGCAATGAAAAACTGTTTTTT.

CDR3 loop: CASKGSSGANVLTF. CDR3 bases: TGTGCCAGTAAGGGGAGCTCTGGGGCCAACGTCCTGACTTTC. V is TRBV19 and J is TRBJ2-6; D is possibly TRBD1 or TRBD2 (5 bases each). The V end lost 7 bases, the J end lost 0 bases, and 7 bases lay between the germline ends. The germline gives CDR1 LNHDA, CDR2 SQIVND (reference sequence). The CDR3 is 14 amino acids.

The chain employs TRBV5-1 and TRBJ2-2, with D unclear. CDR1 and CDR2 (germline): SGHRS, YFSETQ. Trimming took 4 bases from V and 1 from J, leaving 11 bases between them. The CDR3 is made up of 15 amino acids. The CDR3 DNA reads TGCGCCAGCAGCGCCCCGACGTTGAACACCGGGGAGCTGTTTTTT. Translation: CASSAPTLNTGELFF.

V usage is TRBV25-1 and J usage is TRBJ2-6; D might be TRBD2 (5 bases). Germline V lookup: CDR1 MGHDK, CDR2 SYGVNS. This CDR3 region has 16 residues. V was trimmed by 4 bases and J by 0 bases, leaving 10 bases between them. The CDR3, as DNA: TGTGCCAGCAGTGGGACTTCGACCTCTGGGGCCAACGTCCTGACTTTC. Amino acid sequence: CASSGTSTSGANVLTF. Combining the CDR3 with reference TRBV25-1 and TRBJ2-6 gives the whole variable domain EADIYQTPRYLVIGTGKKITLECSQTMGHDKMYWYQQDPGMELHLIHYSYGVNSTEKGDLSSESTVSRIRTEHFPLTLESARPSHTSQYLCASSGTSTSGANVLTFGAGSRLTVL.

The V gene is TRBV4-2, the J gene TRBJ2-7; 8 bases align to TRBD1. J gave up 4 bases and V 1 base, and 6 bases lay outside the gene matches. Per the germline V gene, CDR1 is LGHNA and CDR2 is YNFKEQ. This CDR3 comprises 15 residues. CDR3 DNA: TGTGCCAGCAGCCAAGGAGACAGGGGCGGGTACGAGCAGTACTTC. It is translated as CASSQGDRGGYEQYF.

The chain recombines TRBV28 with TRBJ2-3; the D gene is possibly TRBD2 (6 bases). With 5 bases removed from V and 5 bases from J, the gap between germline ends came to 14 bases. The CDR3 has 14 residues. Germline CDR1 and CDR2: MDHEN and SYDVKM. Written as DNA, the CDR3 is TGTGCCAGCAGTCCCGGCGGGGTTGGAGATACGCAGTATTTT. Its protein product is CASSPGGVGDTQYF.

The J gene is TRBJ2-5, the V gene TRBV18; D unclear. The DNA end favors TRBJ2-7, so the J call may be wrong. Germline CDR1 reads KGHSH; CDR2 reads LQKENI. The CDR3 consists of 16 residues. CDR3 in amino acids: CASSPAILPPGYEQYF. Here the CDR3 DNA reads TGTGCCAGCTCACCTGCGATCCTCCCGCCAGGCTACGAGCAGTACTTC.

In its sample, this clone was seen once. The rearrangement uses TRBV27 and TRBJ2-7, with 9 nucleotides matching TRBD1. The CDR3 covers 14 residues. Per germline, CDR1 MNHEY and CDR2 SMNVEV (reference sequence). The junction had 6 bases not matched to a gene; V was cut back by 5 bases and J by 4 bases. The CDR3 protein is CASSRYRGQYEQYF. DNA of the CDR3: TGTGCCAGCAGTCGGTACAGGGGGCAATACGAGCAGTACTTC.

The chain has TRBV9 and TRBJ2-5, with TRBD2 matching over 12 bases. The end of the DNA fits TRBJ2-7 better, so the J call may be wrong. CDR3 length equals 16 residues. The germline V gene has CDR1 SGDLS and CDR2 YYNGEE. In nucleotides, the CDR3 is TGTGCCAGCAGCGTAGAGCTAGCGGGAGGGGTAGACGAGCAGTACTTC. This codes for CASSVELAGGVDEQYF.

The chain employs TRBV28 and TRBJ1-4; D is possibly TRBD1 (6 bases). The length of the CDR3 is 14 residues. V was trimmed by 7 bases and J by 3 bases, leaving 12 bases between them. Germline assignment: CDR1 MDHEN and CDR2 SYDVKM. The CDR3 here is CASNQRTANEKLFF. In DNA form, the CDR3 reads TGTGCCAGCAACCAGAGGACAGCTAATGAAAAACTGTTTTTT.

This chain joins TRBV7-2 and TRBJ2-1, with 8 bases fitting TRBD1. The trim removed 4 bases at V and 15 bases at J, leaving 11 bases unmatched. The germline V gene encodes CDR1 SGHTA and CDR2 FQGNSA. The CDR3 extends over 13 amino acids. The chain's CDR3 is CASSSNPGQVPFF. The CDR3 DNA follows: TGTGCCAGCAGCTCAAATCCGGGACAGGTGCCGTTCTTC.

The chain employs TRBV4-1 and TRBJ2-1; 7 nucleotides align to TRBD2. Per germline, CDR1 MGHRA and CDR2 YSYEKL. The CDR3 loop spans 17 amino acids. The ends lost 2 bases at V and 3 bases at J; junction bases unmatched: 10. The CDR3 DNA reads TGCGCCAGCAGCCAACTCCCACGCGGGAGAGTCTACAATGAGCAGTTCTTC. It is translated as CASSQLPRGRVYNEQFF.